The rows below give T cell receptor beta chains drawn from one sample of a study of blood T cell repertoires in COVID-19. The repertoire was sequenced with immunoSEQ multiplex PCR; TCRdb's copy has only in-frame clones and lacks some. Found here are roughly 150,000 clones, roughly nine tenths of them singletons; the top ten hold 2.5% to 3.5%. The sample taken for sequencing was peripheral blood. The source is a woman in her fifties or sixties with active COVID-19. Both conserved end residues are part of each CDR3. A D gene is named only where the DNA matches it firmly. Size is omitted from some rows. Given values are once, few, many or a class for expanded clones.

j_call clone_size v_call d_call cdr3_nt cdr3_aa
TRBJ2-2 few TRBV27 TRBD2 TGTGCCAGCGGAGGAAGACTAGCGGGGATCACCGGGGAGCTGTTTTTT CASGGRLAGITGELFF
TRBJ2-5 NA TRBV19 TRBD2 TGTGCCAGTAGTATAGTAGCGGGAGCGCTCCAAGAGACCCAGTACTTC CASSIVAGALQETQYF
TRBJ2-1 NA TRBV6-2/TRBV6-3 NA TGTGCCAGCAGTTACCAGGACAATGAGCAGTTCTTC CASSYQDNEQFF
TRBJ1-2 once TRBV6-2/TRBV6-3 NA TGTGCCAGCAGCATACCGGGAGGAGGCTACACCTTC CASSIPGGGYTF
TRBJ2-7 NA TRBV27 TRBD1 TGTGCCAGCCGTCAGGGGGCGTACTACGAGCAGTACTTC CASRQGAYYEQYF
TRBJ2-3 NA TRBV11-2 NA TGTGCCAGCACCTTGGGGGGACCCACAGATACGCAGTATTTT CASTLGGPTDTQYF
TRBJ2-5 NA TRBV9 NA TGTGCCAGCAGCGTTACTGGTTTCCAAGAGACCCAGTACTTC CASSVTGFQETQYF
TRBJ2-7 NA TRBV19 TRBD2 TGTGCCAGTAGTATACTAGCGGGAAGAGTAGACGAGCAGTACTTC CASSILAGRVDEQYF
TRBJ1-4 NA TRBV7-9 NA TGTGCCAGCAGCTTAGGACAGGCCATTGAAAAACTGTTTTTT CASSLGQAIEKLFF
TRBJ1-5 NA TRBV28 NA TGTGCCAGCAGTTCCGGACTATACAATCAGCCCCAGCATTTT CASSSGLYNQPQHF
TRBJ1-1 NA TRBV4-2 NA TGTGCCAGCAGCCAAATGGGGGGTAGTTTGGACACTGAAGCTTTCTTT CASSQMGGSLDTEAFF
TRBJ1-3 NA TRBV5-5 TRBD1 TGTGCCAGCAGCTTGTGGTTCATGACAGGGGGCCCTGGAAACACCATATATTTT CASSLWFMTGGPGNTIYF
TRBJ2-1 NA TRBV28 NA TGTGCCAGCAGTCAAAGACTCCTAGCCGGGTCCTACAATGAGCAGTTCTTC CASSQRLLAGSYNEQFF
TRBJ2-7 NA TRBV21-1 NA TGTGCCAGCAGCAAAGGGGGTACGGGACTTTTGAGGACTAGCGGGAGTTTGAAGTACTTC CASSKGGTGLLRTSGSLKYF
TRBJ1-1 NA TRBV5-4 TRBD1 TGTGCCAGCAGCTTGAGGGGGCTTACTACTGAAGCTTTCTTT CASSLRGLTTEAFF
TRBJ2-1 once TRBV3-1/TRBV3-2 TRBD2 TGTGCCAGCAGCCAGAGTCGGAGCGGGAGTGATGAGCAGTTCTTC CASSQSRSGSDEQFF
TRBJ2-3 NA TRBV19 TRBD2 TGTGCCAGTAGTCTTAGCGGGAGTCAGACAGATACGCAGTATTTT CASSLSGSQTDTQYF
TRBJ2-1 NA TRBV5-1 TRBD2 TGCGCCAGCAGCTCGCAAGCGGGAGTGCTCTACAATGAGCAGTTCTTC CASSSQAGVLYNEQFF
TRBJ2-7 NA TRBV28 TRBD1 TGTGCCAGCAGTCTCGGACAGGGGGACCACGAGCAGTACTTC CASSLGQGDHEQYF
TRBJ2-1 NA TRBV18 NA TGTGCCAGCTCACCATCGGCAGGAAACAATGAGCAGTTCTTC CASSPSAGNNEQFF
TRBJ1-2 NA TRBV9 TRBD1 TGTGCCAGCAGCCGGGACAGGGGTGACTATGGCTACACCTTC CASSRDRGDYGYTF
TRBJ2-7 NA TRBV5-3 NA TGTGCCAGAAGCTTTGTGAGGATTGGACAACGACCTGCTTTGATCTTC CARSFVRIGQRPALIF
TRBJ2-7 NA TRBV6-5 TRBD2 TGTGCCAGCAGTTACTCGAGGCTAGCGGGTCCCTACGAGCAGTACTTC CASSYSRLAGPYEQYF
TRBJ1-1 NA TRBV25-1 TRBD1 TGTGCCAGCAGTGACAGGGACAGGGTTGAAGCTTTCTTT CASSDRDRVEAFF
TRBJ2-3 once TRBV28 TRBD2 TGTGCCAGCAGTTCCCTAGCGGGGGGTGGCGCAGATACGCAGTATTTT CASSSLAGGGADTQYF
TRBJ2-1 NA TRBV18 NA TGTGCCAGCTCACCTAACGGGGGTTCCTACAATGAGCAGTTCTTC CASSPNGGSYNEQFF
TRBJ2-4 once TRBV7-7 TRBD1 TGTGCCAGCAGTCCAGACCCCCCCGGGACAGGGAGCCCAAACATTCAGTACTTC CASSPDPPGTGSPNIQYF
TRBJ2-7 NA TRBV21-1 NA TGTGCCAGCAGCGCCCTTTCGACTAGCGGCTACGAGCAGTACTTC CASSALSTSGYEQYF
TRBJ2-7 NA TRBV3-1/TRBV3-2 TRBD2 TGTGCCAGCAGCCAAGTGCCGCGGGAGTTCGAGCAGTACTTC CASSQVPREFEQYF